This is a list of T cell receptor beta chains from one sample in a study of T cells in Graves' hyperthyroidism and ophthalmopathy. TCRdb independently ran MiXCR on the multiplex PCR reads; one entry per CDR3 protein. The sample holds roughly 500,000 distinct CDR3 sequences, about 15% seen once. Sequencing was performed on blood. Receptor source: a young woman with Graves' hyperthyroidism that later progressed to Graves' ophthalmopathy. Both conserved end residues are part of each CDR3. Each record gives: V gene, CDR3 length, J gene, CDR3 protein.

TRBV6-1	13	TRBJ2-2	CASSWLDAGELFF
TRBV4-3	13	TRBJ2-5	CASSQDRSETQYF
TRBV20-1	13	TRBJ2-2	CSAIGPLAGELFF
TRBV7-9	14	TRBJ2-7	CASSWDSSSYEQYF
TRBV6-1	15	TRBJ2-7	CASSDRGQILYEQYF
TRBV4-3	16	TRBJ2-3	CASSHTQGGSTDTQYF
TRBV5-1	14	TRBJ2-5	CASRTSPYQETQYF
TRBV3-1	13	TRBJ2-1	CASSSHTSGEQFF
TRBV28	14	TRBJ2-1	CASSLAQTRNEQFF
TRBV24-1	13	TRBJ2-1	CATSGRLWGEQFF
TRBV20-1	15	TRBJ2-7	CSARGATSPSYEQYF
TRBV5-1	18	TRBJ2-2	CASSLEKPSGRRTGELFF
TRBV30	11	TRBJ1-1	CAWSETTEAFF
TRBV6-1	13	TRBJ1-2	CASSGEGADGYTF
TRBV20-1	14	TRBJ2-2	CSAYGQLETGELFF
TRBV15	14	TRBJ1-1	CATSRDPKTTEAFF
TRBV7-3	13	TRBJ2-7	CASSSSASYEQYF
TRBV7-2	14	TRBJ1-1	CASSLQGPGTEAFF
TRBV19	13	TRBJ1-2	CASSTGVDYGYTF
TRBV2	16	TRBJ1-5	CASSEMRPGGNQPQHF
TRBV28	16	TRBJ1-1	CASSLSGARRNTEAFF
TRBV4-1	13	TRBJ1-1	CASSQEQGERAFF
TRBV3-1	15	TRBJ1-6	CASSQDGGGGSPLHF
TRBV19	15	TRBJ2-1	CASSTGHNLPNEQFF
TRBV14	17	TRBJ2-1	CASSQAPSGIWYNEQFF
TRBV27	15	TRBJ1-3	CASSLSGNSGNTIYF
TRBV20-1	12	TRBJ1-5	CSARMGDQPQHF
TRBV7-8	15	TRBJ1-5	CASSLGRGSNQPQHF
TRBV2	16	TRBJ2-7	CASSEGWVAGDYEQYF
TRBV27	19	TRBJ2-7	CASTKLGTSDTSLRYEQYF
TRBV10-3	13	TRBJ2-5	CAISSDRGETQYF